This TCR beta chain appears in the sequencing data of a study of T cell repertoires in aging, cancer and after chemotherapy. Study-wide results and limits: Across the chemotherapy interval, each cancer cohort showed higher median generation probability, suggesting thymic rebound.

A mixed TRB-A/B primer pool amplified rearranged TRB by multiplex touch-down PCR. TCRdb ran MiXCR on the multiplex PCR reads and lists one entry per CDR3 protein. This table has under 12,000 distinct CDR3 sequences, just under 30% appearing once. CDR3 length equals 12 residues. Germline V lookup: CDR1 DFQATT, CDR2 SNEGSKA (reference sequence). Amplification of TCR beta used genomic DNA extracted from peripheral blood. About this clonotype itself: The antigen is undetermined.

Sequencing used blood. This chain uses TRBV20-1 with TRBJ2-1, with D perhaps given as TRBD1 or TRBD2 (5 bases each). The source of this sequence is a human donor in good health. Here the CDR3 reads CSWDPGNNEQFF. The DNA for the CDR3 is TGCAGCTGGGACCCCGGGAACAATGAGCAGTTCTTC.